Given below is one T cell receptor beta chain in context. The germline gives CDR1 MNHNY, CDR2 SVGAGI (reference sequence). V was clipped by 6 bases and J by 1 base; unmatched bases: 3. The CDR3 covers 14 residues. The record originates from a study of blood T cell repertoires in COVID-19. Clones were read by immunoSEQ multiplex PCR, and TCRdb kept only the in-frame ones, dropping some. Seen here are tens of thousands of clones, 80% to 90% observed once, and the top ten hold about 10%. This chain joins TRBV6-6 and TRBJ1-1, with 9 positions matching TRBD1. The TCR comes from a man aged 25-40 years with active or convalescent COVID-19. The source material was peripheral blood. The CDR3 DNA reads as TGTGCCAGCAGGACAGGGGGTCCGAACACTGAAGCTTTCTTT. It encodes CASRTGGPNTEAFF.